This T cell receptor (beta chain) was recovered during a study of T cell changes during pregnancy in multiple sclerosis. In germline, CDR1 is LNHNV, CDR2 YYDKDF (reference sequence). V was trimmed by 1 base and J by 3 bases, leaving 15 bases between them. The CDR3 is 16 amino acids. Sequencing was performed with immunoSEQ multiplex PCR; in TCRdb, only in-frame clones are kept and a portion is missing. The table records about 53,000 clones, about 88% of them present only once. The receptor was isolated from a female donor with multiple sclerosis, enrolled in a pregnancy study. The V gene is TRBV15, the J gene TRBJ1-1; D is ambiguous. Sample: CD8+ T cells from peripheral blood mononuclear cells, taken before pregnancy. In DNA form, the CDR3 reads TGTGCCACCAGCAGAGTTATCGAGGTATGGGACACTGAAGCTTTCTTT. This codes for CATSRVIEVWDTEAFF.